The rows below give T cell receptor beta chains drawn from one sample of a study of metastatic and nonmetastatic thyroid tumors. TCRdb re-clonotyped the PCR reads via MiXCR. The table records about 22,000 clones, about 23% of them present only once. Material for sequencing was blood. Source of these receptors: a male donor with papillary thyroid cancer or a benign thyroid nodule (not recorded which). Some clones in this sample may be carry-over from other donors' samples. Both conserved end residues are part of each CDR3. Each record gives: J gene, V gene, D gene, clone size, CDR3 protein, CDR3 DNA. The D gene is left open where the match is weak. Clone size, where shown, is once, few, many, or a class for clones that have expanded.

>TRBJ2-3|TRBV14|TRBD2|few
CASSRDPAGSSTDTQYF
TGTGCCAGCAGCCGAGACCCAGCGGGGTCTAGCACAGATACGCAATATTTT
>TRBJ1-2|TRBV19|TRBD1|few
CASSRQGNYGYTF
TGCGCCAGTAGTAGACAGGGCAACTATGGCTACACCTTC
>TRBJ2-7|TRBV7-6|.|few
CASSLVGNEQYF
TGTGCCAGCAGCCTAGTGGGCAATGAGCAGTACTTC
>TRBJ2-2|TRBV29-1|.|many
CSVEDLGTLNTGELFF
TGCAGCGTTGAAGATCTTGGTACCCTCAACACCGGGGAGCTGTTTTTT
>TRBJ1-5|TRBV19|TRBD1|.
CASTDGVQGAARPQHF
TGTGCCAGTACCGATGGGGTACAGGGGGCCGCCCGGCCCCAGCATTTT
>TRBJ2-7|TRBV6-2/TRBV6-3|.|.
CASSYGDTYEQYF
TGTGCCAGCAGTTACGGGGACACCTACGAGCAGTACTTC
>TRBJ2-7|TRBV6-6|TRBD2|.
CVSSYRGGYEQYF
TGTGTCAGCAGTTATCGGGGGGGCTACGAGCAGTACTTC
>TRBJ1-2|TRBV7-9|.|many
CASSLAGNYGYTF
TGTGCCAGCAGCTTAGCGGGTAACTATGGCTACACCTTC
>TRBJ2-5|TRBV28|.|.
CASSEGMETQYF
TGTGCCAGCAGTGAAGGAATGGAGACCCAGTACTTC
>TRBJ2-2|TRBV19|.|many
CASSDGRNTGELFF
TGTGCCAGTAGTGACGGAAGGAACACCGGGGAGCTGTTTTTT
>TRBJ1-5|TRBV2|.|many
CASRRDWGNQPQHF
TGTGCCAGCAGGCGGGATTGGGGGAATCAGCCCCAGCATTTT
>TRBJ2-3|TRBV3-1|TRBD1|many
CASSQYRGRTDTQYF
TGTGCCAGCAGCCAATACAGGGGGCGGACAGATACGCAGTATTTT
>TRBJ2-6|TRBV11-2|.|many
CASSLTAGANVLTF
TGTGCCAGCAGCTTGACGGCTGGGGCCAACGTCCTGACTTTC
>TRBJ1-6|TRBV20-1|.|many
CSARTTSSYNSPLHF
TGCAGTGCTAGGACTACAAGCTCCTATAATTCACCCCTCCACTTT
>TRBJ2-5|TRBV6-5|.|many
CASSYGRDHQETQYF
TGTGCCAGCAGTTACGGGCGGGACCACCAAGAGACCCAGTACTTC
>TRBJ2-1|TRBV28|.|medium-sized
CASSWAEYEQFF
TGTGCCAGCAGCTGGGCAGAATATGAGCAGTTCTTC
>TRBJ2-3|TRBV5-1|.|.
CASSPQRTARGPDTQYF
TGCGCCAGCAGCCCGCAACGAACGGCTAGGGGTCCAGATACGCAGTATTTT
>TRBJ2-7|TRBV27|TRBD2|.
CASKLSTSGTYEQYF
TGTGCCAGCAAGCTGTCGACTAGCGGTACCTATGAGCAGTACTTC
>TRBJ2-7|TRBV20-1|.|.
CSIRTGLNGYEQYF
TGCAGTATTCGAACGGGACTGAACGGCTACGAGCAGTACTTC
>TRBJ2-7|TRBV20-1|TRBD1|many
CSARGTGEIHEQYF
TGCAGTGCAAGAGGGACAGGGGAAATCCACGAGCAGTACTTC
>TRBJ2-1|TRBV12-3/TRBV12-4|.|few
CASSFRQPPRQFF
TGTGCCAGCAGTTTTCGGCAGCCCCCCCGACAGTTCTTC
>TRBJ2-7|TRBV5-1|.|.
CASSVGTTGEQYF
TGCGCCAGCAGCGTCGGGACAACGGGTGAGCAGTACTTC
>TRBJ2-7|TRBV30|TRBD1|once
CAWSVGTANSHSYEQYF
TGTGCCTGGAGTGTAGGGACAGCTAATTCTCACTCCTACGAGCAGTACTTC
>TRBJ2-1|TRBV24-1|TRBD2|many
CATSDLLAGGPNEQFF
TGTGCCACCAGTGATTTACTAGCGGGAGGGCCAAATGAGCAGTTCTTC